The 6 T cell receptor beta chains below were found in one sample sequenced in a study of T cells in Graves' hyperthyroidism and ophthalmopathy (dated by TCRdb to about 2019). The library was built by means of multiplex PCR. The reads were generated on an Illumina HiSeq 2000. Amplification of TCR beta CDR3 regions was carried out from RNA transcripts. For the first round of RT-PCR on the TCR CDR3, the HTBI primer set was used together with the Qiagen OneStep RT-PCR kit. The public reads were reprocessed in TCRdb via fastp at Q25 and MiXCR, keeping in-frame beta chains. Duplicate CDR3 protein sequences are folded into a single record with the most common DNA and genes. This sample has about 840,000 distinct CDR3 sequences in its table, and 35% to 40% of those were observed once. More than 7% of the sample is held by the ten biggest clonotypes. Material for sequencing was blood. The source is a man between 18 and 29 years old with Graves' hyperthyroidism.

This clonotype showed up many times. V gene TRBV15 combines with J gene TRBJ1-6, with 10 nucleotides matching TRBD1. The germline V gene encodes CDR1 LNHNV and CDR2 YYDKDF (reference sequence). The trim removed 5 bases at V and 11 bases at J, leaving 9 bases unmatched. This CDR3 comprises 15 residues. The CDR3 protein is CATSGGGQGPAPLHF. In nucleotides, the CDR3 is TGTGCCACCAGCGGCGGGGGACAGGGGCCGGCACCCCTCCACTTT.

This chain connects TRBV29-1 to TRBJ2-7; a weak D match, TRBD1 (6 bases). CDR3 length: 18 amino acids. Germline CDR1 reads SQVTM; CDR2 reads ANQGSEA. The V gene lost 2 bases and the J gene lost 3 bases, with 26 bases spanning the gap. CDR3: CSVEQLTRDTITNYEQYF. CDR3 DNA: TGCAGCGTTGAACAATTGACAAGGGACACGATTACTAACTACGAGCAGTACTTC.

This clonotype was picked up many times. The chain has TRBV5-1 and TRBJ1-6, with no clear D. Trimming took off 7 bases at V and 7 bases at J, with 6 bases between the two ends. The length of the CDR3 is 11 residues. Germline values: CDR1 SGHRS, CDR2 YFSETQ. CDR3 nucleotide sequence: TGCGCCAGCGGGGAAAATTCACCCCTCCACTTT. Its protein product is CASGENSPLHF.

This clonotype was counted only a few times. An end of the junction does not agree with germline; a read error may underlie this. The chain uses TRBV3-1 and TRBJ2-7; TRBD1 agrees at 7 bases. The CDR3 sequence is 13 residues long. The germline V gene has CDR1 LGHDT and CDR2 YNNKEL (reference sequence). Here the CDR3 reads CASSQGVSGQAHF. The CDR3 coding sequence is TGTGCCAGCAGCCAAGGAGTATCCGGACAGGCGCACTTC.

The sample holds many counts of this clonotype. The chain carries TRBV7-8 and TRBJ1-2; D uncertain. CDR1 and CDR2 (germline): SGHVS, FQNEAQ. Deletions cut 1 base from V and 2 bases from J, with 8 bases between. The CDR3 totals 14 residues. The CDR3 spells CASSLGAANYGYTF. CDR3 nucleotides: TGTGCCAGCAGCTTAGGGGCAGCAAACTATGGCTACACCTTC.

This clonotype was picked up many times. In DNA form, the CDR3 reads TGTGCCAGCAGTGGCTTGAAGGACAGGGGGCTGGGGGCCAACGTCCTGACTTTC. It encodes CASSGLKDRGLGANVLTF. The chain employs TRBV25-1 and TRBJ2-6; 11 bases line up with TRBD1. V was pared by 4 bases and J by 4 bases, with 9 bases of the junction left unmatched. CDR3 length: 18 amino acids. Looked up from germline, CDR1 is MGHDK and CDR2 is SYGVNS.